The present T cell receptor beta chain was sequenced within a study of blood T cell repertoires in COVID-19. At the level of the study: In each case, the material was cDNA or gDNA derived from T cells, B-cell-depleted T cells, or PBMCs.

Participant reports of clinical history set cohort assignment. Two consecutive negative NP/OP PCR tests, clearance, or resolved symptoms defined Cohort 3 recovery. The germline V and J ends were trimmed by 2 bases and 4 bases, with 15 bases remaining between them. CDR3 length: 16 residues. Germline CDR1 reads MNHEY; CDR2 reads SMNVEV (reference sequence). Using immunoSEQ multiplex PCR, the repertoire was profiled, and TCRdb retains in-frame clones only, with some absent. Found here are some 230,000 clones, approximately 84% of them singletons; the top ten hold 15%. Sequenced input: PBMCs or T cells enriched from blood (not recorded which). The source is a man aged 40-49 years who had recovered from COVID-19. The chain links TRBV27 to TRBJ1-5; tentative D call: TRBD1 (6 bases). Here the CDR3 reads CASSLTGQRTNQPQHF. The CDR3 DNA is TGTGCCAGCAGTTTAACAGGACAGAGAACGAATCAGCCCCAGCATTTT.